This record looks at one T cell receptor (beta chain) sequence and its context. The sample holds other DNA sequences that translate to the same CDR3. This sample was included in a study of shared clonotypes between healthy human individuals. Sequencing used immunoSEQ multiplex PCR; TCRdb keeps in-frame clones, though not all of them. The table includes millions of clones, 85% to 95% detected once. The CDR3 is 13 residues long. Germline CDR1 reads LNHNV; CDR2 reads YYDKDF (reference sequence). Trimming took 1 base from V and 6 from J, leaving 6 bases between them. This TCR came from a man aged 18 to 29 in good health. Some clones in this sample may be carry-over from other donors' samples. The sample comprised naive CD4+ T cells from PBMCs. Subset noted: CD45RA+ positively selected. This chain connects TRBV15 to TRBJ2-2; tentatively, D is TRBD1 (5 bases). The CDR3 protein is CATSRVGAGELFF. Here the CDR3 DNA reads TGTGCCACCAGCAGAGTAGGGGCCGGGGAGCTGTTTTTT.